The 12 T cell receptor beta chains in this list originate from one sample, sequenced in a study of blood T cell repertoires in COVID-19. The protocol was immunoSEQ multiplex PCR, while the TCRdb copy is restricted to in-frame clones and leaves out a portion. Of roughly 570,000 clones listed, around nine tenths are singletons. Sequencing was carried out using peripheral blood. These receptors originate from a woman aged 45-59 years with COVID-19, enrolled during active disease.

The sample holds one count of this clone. CDR3 DNA: TGTGCCAGCAGCTCGACAGGGCTATACAATGAGCAGTTCTTC. The encoded protein is CASSSTGLYNEQFF. The chain is built from TRBV11-1 and TRBJ2-1, with 7 bases identical to TRBD1. Germline CDR1 reads SGHAT; CDR2 reads FQDESV (reference sequence). The CDR3 has 14 residues. With 4 bases clipped from V and 4 bases from J, the junction kept 4 bases outside the gene matches.

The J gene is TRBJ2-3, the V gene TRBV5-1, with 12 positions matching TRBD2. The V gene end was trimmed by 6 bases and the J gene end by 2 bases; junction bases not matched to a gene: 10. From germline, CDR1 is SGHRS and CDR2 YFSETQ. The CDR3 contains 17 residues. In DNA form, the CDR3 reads TGCGCCAGCACTTTCCGACTAGCGGGGGTCATCACAGATACGCAGTATTTT. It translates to CASTFRLAGVITDTQYF.

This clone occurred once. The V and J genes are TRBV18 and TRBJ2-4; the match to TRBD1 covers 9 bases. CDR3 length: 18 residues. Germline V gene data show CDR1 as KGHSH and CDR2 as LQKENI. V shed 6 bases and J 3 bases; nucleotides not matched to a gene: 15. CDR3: CASSDGTGRASGKNIQYF. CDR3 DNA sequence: TGTGCCAGCTCGGATGGGACAGGGAGGGCCAGTGGCAAAAACATTCAGTACTTC.

This chain's CDR3 is CASNRDGTQPQHF. Written as DNA, the CDR3 is TGTGCCAGCAACCGGGATGGAACTCAGCCCCAGCATTTT. V is TRBV9 and J is TRBJ1-5; D ambiguous. Germline CDR1 is SGDLS and CDR2 is YYNGEE. The V end lost 6 bases, the J end lost 6 bases, and 13 bases lay between the germline ends. There are 13 residues in the CDR3.

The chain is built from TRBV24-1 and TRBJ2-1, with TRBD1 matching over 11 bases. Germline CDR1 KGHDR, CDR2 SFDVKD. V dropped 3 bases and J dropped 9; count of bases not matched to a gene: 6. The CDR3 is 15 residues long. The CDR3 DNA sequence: TGTGCCACCAGTGATAAAGGACAGGGGGCTGGTGAGCAGTTCTTC. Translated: CATSDKGQGAGEQFF.

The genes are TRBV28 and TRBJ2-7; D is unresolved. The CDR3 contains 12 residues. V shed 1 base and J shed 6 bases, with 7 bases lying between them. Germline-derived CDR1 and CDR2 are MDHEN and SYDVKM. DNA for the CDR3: TGTGCCAGCAGTTTATATACGGGCGAGCAGTACTTC. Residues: CASSLYTGEQYF.

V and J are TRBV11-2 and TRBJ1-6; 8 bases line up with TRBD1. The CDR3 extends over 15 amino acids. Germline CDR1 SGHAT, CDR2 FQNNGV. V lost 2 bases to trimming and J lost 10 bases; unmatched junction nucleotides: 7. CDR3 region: CASSLNIRGRSPLHF. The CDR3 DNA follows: TGTGCCAGCAGCTTAAACATCAGGGGGCGGTCACCCCTCCACTTT.

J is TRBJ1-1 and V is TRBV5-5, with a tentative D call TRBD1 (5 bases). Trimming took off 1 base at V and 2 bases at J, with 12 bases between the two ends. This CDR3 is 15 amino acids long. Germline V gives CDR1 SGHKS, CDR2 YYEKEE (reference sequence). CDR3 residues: CASSLTGWGNTEAFF. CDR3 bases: TGTGCCAGCAGCTTGACAGGATGGGGAAACACTGAAGCTTTCTTT.

The CDR3 nucleotides are TGTGCCAGCAGTTACTCGAACGGGGACAATGAGCAGTTCTTC. Protein: CASSYSNGDNEQFF. V usage is TRBV6-6 and J usage is TRBJ2-1; a weak D match, TRBD2 (5 bases). Trimming stripped 0 bases from V and 5 bases from J, with 8 bases between. Germline V lookup: CDR1 MNHNY, CDR2 SVGAGI (reference sequence). The CDR3 length is 14 residues.

CDR3 nucleotide sequence: TGCGCCAGCAGCTTGGGACGGACAGCGTCAAATGAAAAACTGTTTTTT. The encoded protein is CASSLGRTASNEKLFF. J is TRBJ1-4 and V is TRBV5-1, with D possibly TRBD1 on 6 matching bases. Trimming left V 0 bases short and J 5 bases short, with 14 bases between. CDR1 is SGHRS and CDR2 is YFSETQ in the germline V gene. The CDR3 contains 16 residues.

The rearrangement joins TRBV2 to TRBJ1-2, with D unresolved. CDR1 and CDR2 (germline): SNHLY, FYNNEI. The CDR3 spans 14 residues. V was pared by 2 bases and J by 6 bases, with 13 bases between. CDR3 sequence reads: CASSERGGRDGYTF. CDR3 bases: TGTGCCAGCAGTGAACGAGGCGGGCGGGATGGCTACACCTTC.

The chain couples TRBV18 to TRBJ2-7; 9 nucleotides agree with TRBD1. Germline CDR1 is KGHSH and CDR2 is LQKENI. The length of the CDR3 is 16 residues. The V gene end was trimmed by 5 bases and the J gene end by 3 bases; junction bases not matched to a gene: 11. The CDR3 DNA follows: TGTGCCAGCTCAGGGACCGGGACAGGGCCCCTCTACGAGCAGTACTTC. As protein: CASSGTGTGPLYEQYF. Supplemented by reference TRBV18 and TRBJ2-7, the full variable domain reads NAGVMQNPRHLVRRRGQEARLRCSPMKGHSHVYWYRQLPEEGLKFMVYLQKENIIDESGMPKERFSAEFPKEGPSILRIQQVVRGDSAAYFCASSGTGTGPLYEQYFGPGTRLTVT.